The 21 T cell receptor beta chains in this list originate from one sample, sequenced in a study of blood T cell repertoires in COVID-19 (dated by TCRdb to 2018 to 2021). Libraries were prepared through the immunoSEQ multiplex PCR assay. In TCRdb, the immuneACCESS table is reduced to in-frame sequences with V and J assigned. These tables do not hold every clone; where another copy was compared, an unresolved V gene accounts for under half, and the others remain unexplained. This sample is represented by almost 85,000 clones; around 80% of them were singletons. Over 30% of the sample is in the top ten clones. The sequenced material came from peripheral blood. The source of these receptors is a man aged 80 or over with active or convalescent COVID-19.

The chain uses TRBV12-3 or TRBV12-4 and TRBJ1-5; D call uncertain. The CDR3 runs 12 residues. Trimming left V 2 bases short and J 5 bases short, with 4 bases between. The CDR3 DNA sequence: TGTGCCAGCAGTTTATCGGATCAGCCCCAGCATTTT. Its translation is CASSLSDQPQHF.

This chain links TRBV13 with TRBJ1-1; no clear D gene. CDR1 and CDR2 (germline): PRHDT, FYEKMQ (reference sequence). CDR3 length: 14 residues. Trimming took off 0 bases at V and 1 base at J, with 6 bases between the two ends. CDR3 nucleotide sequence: TGTGCCAGCAGCTTAGGTATTAGGAACACTGAAGCTTTCTTT. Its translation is CASSLGIRNTEAFF.

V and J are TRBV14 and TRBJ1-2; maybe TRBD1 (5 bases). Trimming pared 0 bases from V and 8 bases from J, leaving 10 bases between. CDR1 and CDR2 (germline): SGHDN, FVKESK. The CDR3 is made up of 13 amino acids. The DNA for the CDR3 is TGTGCCAGCAGCCAAGAGGGACTTAGAGGCTACACCTTC. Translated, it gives CASSQEGLRGYTF.

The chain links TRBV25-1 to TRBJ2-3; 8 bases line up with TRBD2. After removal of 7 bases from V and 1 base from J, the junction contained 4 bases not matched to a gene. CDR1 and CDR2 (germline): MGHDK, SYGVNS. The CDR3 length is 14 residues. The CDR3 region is CASTKAGGTDTQYF. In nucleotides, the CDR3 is TGTGCCAGCACTAAAGCGGGGGGCACAGATACGCAGTATTTT.

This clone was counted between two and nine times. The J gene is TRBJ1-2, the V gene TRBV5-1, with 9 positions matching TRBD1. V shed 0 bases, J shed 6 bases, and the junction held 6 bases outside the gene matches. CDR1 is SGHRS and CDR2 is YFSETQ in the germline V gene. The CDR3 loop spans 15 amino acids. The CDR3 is CASSLATGGRDGYTF. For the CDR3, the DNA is TGCGCCAGCAGCTTGGCTACAGGGGGCAGGGATGGCTACACCTTC.

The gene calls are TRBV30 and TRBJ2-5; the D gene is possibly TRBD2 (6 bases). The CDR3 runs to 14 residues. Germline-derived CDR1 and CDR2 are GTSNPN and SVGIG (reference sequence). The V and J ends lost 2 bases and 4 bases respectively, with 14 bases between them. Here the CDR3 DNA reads TGTGCCTGGAGTCCTCAGGACTACAGAGAGACCCAGTACTTC. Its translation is CAWSPQDYRETQYF.

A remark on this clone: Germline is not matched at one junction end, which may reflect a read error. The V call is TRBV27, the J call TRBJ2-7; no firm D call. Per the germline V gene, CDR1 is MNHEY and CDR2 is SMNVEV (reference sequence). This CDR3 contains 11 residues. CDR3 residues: CASSLSYEQYF. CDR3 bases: TGTGCCAGCAGTCTATCCTACGAGCAGTACTTC.

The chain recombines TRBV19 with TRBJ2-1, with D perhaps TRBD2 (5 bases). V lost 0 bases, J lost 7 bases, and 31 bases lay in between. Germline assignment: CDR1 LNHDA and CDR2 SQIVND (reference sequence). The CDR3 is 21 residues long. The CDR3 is CASSIDHPYLGSGPRRNEQFF. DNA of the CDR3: TGTGCCAGTAGTATAGATCACCCCTACTTGGGGAGCGGACCCCGTAGGAATGAGCAGTTCTTC.

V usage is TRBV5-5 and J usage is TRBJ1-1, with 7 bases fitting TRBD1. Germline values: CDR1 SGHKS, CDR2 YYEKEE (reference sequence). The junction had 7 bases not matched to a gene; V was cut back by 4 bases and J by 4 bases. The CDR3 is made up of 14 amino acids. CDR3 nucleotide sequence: TGTGCCAGCAGCCAGGAACAGGGGAGCACTGAAGCTTTCTTT. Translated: CASSQEQGSTEAFF.

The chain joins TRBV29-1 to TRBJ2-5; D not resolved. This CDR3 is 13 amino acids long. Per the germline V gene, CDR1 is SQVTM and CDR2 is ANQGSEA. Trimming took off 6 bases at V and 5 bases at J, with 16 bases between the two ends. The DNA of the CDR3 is TGCAGCGTCTCACCCCTGAGGTTGGAGACCCAGTACTTC. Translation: CSVSPLRLETQYF.

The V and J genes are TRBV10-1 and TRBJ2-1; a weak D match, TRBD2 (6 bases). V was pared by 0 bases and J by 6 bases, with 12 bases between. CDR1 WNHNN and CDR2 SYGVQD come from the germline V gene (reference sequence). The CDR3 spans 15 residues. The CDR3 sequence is CASSESRAGLNEQFF. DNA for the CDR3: TGCGCCAGCAGTGAGTCCCGCGCGGGGCTCAATGAGCAGTTCTTC.

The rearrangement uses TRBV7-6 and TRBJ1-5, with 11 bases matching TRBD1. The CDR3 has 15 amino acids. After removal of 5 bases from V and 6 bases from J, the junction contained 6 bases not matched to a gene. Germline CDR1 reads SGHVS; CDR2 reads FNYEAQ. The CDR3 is CASSPRTGGGQPQHF. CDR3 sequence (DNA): TGTGCCAGCAGCCCTCGGACAGGGGGCGGTCAGCCCCAGCATTTT.

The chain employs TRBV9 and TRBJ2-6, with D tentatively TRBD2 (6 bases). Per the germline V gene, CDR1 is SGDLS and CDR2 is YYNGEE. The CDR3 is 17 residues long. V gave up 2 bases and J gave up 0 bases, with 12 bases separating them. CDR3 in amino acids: CASSVGGSPSGANVLTF. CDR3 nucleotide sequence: TGTGCCAGCAGCGTTGGAGGGTCACCCTCTGGGGCCAACGTCCTGACTTTC.

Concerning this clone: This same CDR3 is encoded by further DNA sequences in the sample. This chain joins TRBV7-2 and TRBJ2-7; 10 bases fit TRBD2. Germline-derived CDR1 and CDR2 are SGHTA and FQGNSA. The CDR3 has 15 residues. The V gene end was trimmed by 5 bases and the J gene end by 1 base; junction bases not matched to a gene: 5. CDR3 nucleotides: TGTGCCAGCAGCACCAGGACTAGCGGATCCTACGAGCAGTACTTC. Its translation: CASSTRTSGSYEQYF.

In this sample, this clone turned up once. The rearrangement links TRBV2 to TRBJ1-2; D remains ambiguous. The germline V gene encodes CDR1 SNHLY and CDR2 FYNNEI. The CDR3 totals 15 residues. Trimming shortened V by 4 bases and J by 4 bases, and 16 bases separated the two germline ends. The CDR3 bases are TGTGCCAGCAGTGGCAGTAGCAGCTCGCTCTATGGCTACACCTTC. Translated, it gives CASSGSSSSLYGYTF.

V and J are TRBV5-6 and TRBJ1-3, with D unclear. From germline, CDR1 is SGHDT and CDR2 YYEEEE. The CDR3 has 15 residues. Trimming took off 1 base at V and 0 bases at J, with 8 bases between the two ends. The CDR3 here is CASSLYSSSGNTIYF. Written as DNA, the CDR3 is TGTGCCAGCAGCTTGTATTCGAGCTCTGGAAACACCATATATTTT.

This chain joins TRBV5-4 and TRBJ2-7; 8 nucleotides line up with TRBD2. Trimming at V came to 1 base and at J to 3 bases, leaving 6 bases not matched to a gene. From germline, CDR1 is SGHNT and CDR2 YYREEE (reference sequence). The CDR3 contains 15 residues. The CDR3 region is CASSLPSGGLYEQYF. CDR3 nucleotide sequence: TGTGCCAGCAGCTTGCCCAGCGGGGGACTCTACGAGCAGTACTTC. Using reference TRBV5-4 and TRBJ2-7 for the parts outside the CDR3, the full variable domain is ETGVTQSPTHLIKTRGQQVTLRCSSQSGHNTVSWYQQALGQGPQFIFQYYREEENGRGNFPPRFSGLQFPNYSSELNVNALELDDSALYLCASSLPSGGLYEQYFGPGTRLTVT.

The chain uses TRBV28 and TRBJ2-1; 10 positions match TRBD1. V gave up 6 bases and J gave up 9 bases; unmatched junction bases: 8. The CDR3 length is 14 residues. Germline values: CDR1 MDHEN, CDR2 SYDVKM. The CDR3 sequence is CASRGQGEGGEQFF. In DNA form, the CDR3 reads TGTGCCAGCAGAGGACAGGGGGAAGGAGGTGAGCAGTTCTTC.

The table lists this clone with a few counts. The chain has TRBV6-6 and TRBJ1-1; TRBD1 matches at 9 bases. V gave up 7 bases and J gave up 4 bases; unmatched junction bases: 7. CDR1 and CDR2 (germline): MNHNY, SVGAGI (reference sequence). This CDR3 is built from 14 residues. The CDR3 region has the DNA TGTGCCAGCACCCCGGGACAGGGTATCACTGAAGCTTTCTTT. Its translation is CASTPGQGITEAFF.

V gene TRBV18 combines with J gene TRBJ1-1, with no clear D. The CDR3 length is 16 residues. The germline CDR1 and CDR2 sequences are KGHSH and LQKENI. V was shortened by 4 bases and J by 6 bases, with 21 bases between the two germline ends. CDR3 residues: CASSLLSTGEGSEAFF. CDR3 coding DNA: TGTGCCAGCTCACTACTCTCCACGGGAGAAGGATCTGAAGCTTTCTTT.

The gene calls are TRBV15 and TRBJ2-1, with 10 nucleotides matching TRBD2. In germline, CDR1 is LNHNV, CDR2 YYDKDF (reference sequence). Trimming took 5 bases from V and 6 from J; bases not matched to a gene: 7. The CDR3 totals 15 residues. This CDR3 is CATSGTSGMGNEQFF. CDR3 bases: TGTGCCACCAGCGGAACTAGCGGGATGGGCAATGAGCAGTTCTTC.